These 24 T cell receptor beta chains share one sample of origin, sequenced in a study of blood T cell repertoires in COVID-19. TCRdb keeps only in-frame clones here, not all; method: immunoSEQ multiplex PCR. This sample has 200,000 to 250,000 clones, with 75% to 85% found just once. The specimen sequenced was peripheral blood. These receptors all stem from a man between 45 and 60 years old with active or convalescent COVID-19.

As regards this clone: The junction shows a germline mismatch at one end, possibly a read error. This chain joins TRBV27 and TRBJ2-5; D call uncertain. This CDR3 is 14 amino acids long. Germline CDR1 and CDR2: MNHEY and SMNVEV (reference sequence). This CDR3 reads CASGQNPNLEAQYF. CDR3 nucleotides: TGTGCCAGCGGCCAGAACCCAAACTTAGAGGCCCAGTACTTC.

This clone was recorded a few times. V and J are TRBV5-1 and TRBJ2-5, with a possible D match to TRBD1 (6 bases). The germline V gene encodes CDR1 SGHRS and CDR2 YFSETQ. The CDR3 is 14 amino acids. The ends were cut back, 4 bases at V and 1 base at J, with 11 bases in the middle. The CDR3 region is CASSIQGFQETQYF. In nucleotides, the CDR3 is TGCGCCAGCAGCATTCAGGGGTTCCAAGAGACCCAGTACTTC.

The chain is built from TRBV5-1 and TRBJ2-2; tentatively, D is TRBD1 (6 bases). Germline CDR1 is SGHRS and CDR2 is YFSETQ. The CDR3 is 16 amino acids. V was trimmed by 4 bases and J by 1 base, leaving 14 bases between them. The chain's CDR3 is CASSLLDSRNTGELFF. For the CDR3, the DNA is TGCGCCAGCAGCCTCTTGGACAGCCGGAACACCGGGGAGCTGTTTTTT.

The J gene is TRBJ2-2, the V gene TRBV7-3, with a weak D call TRBD2 (5 bases). The germline V gene encodes CDR1 SGHTA and CDR2 FQGTGA. This CDR3 has 15 amino acids. The germline V and J ends were trimmed by 4 bases and 4 bases, with 13 bases remaining between them. The CDR3 here is CASSSQPRGTGELFF. The CDR3 DNA reads as TGTGCCAGCAGCTCCCAACCCCGGGGCACCGGGGAGCTGTTTTTT.

V gene TRBV6-5 combines with J gene TRBJ1-4; 8 positions match TRBD1. J gave up 4 bases and V 2 bases, and 6 bases lay outside the gene matches. The CDR3 has 16 residues. Germline CDR1 and CDR2: MNHEY and SVGAGI. CDR3 sequence: CASSYPTGVGNEKLFF. The CDR3 DNA follows: TGTGCCAGCAGTTACCCGACAGGGGTTGGTAATGAAAAACTGTTTTTT.

This chain joins TRBV7-2 and TRBJ2-5; perhaps TRBD2 as D (6 bases). The CDR3 totals 18 residues. The V gene's germline CDR1 is SGHTA and CDR2 FQGNSA. The V and J ends lost 1 base and 2 bases respectively, with 20 bases between them. CDR3 amino acids: CASSLVTGVADVQETQYF. CDR3 DNA: TGTGCCAGCAGCTTAGTAACGGGAGTAGCGGACGTACAAGAGACCCAGTACTTC.

The chain carries TRBV4-3 and TRBJ2-3, with 14 bases lining up with TRBD2. CDR1 LGHNA and CDR2 YSLEER come from the germline V gene. V shed 4 bases and J 7 bases; nucleotides not matched to a gene: 7. The CDR3 covers 16 residues. The CDR3 DNA follows: TGCGCCAGCAGCCGACTAGCGGGGGGGCCTCGGAATACGCAGTATTTT. Its translation is CASSRLAGGPRNTQYF.

The V call is TRBV28, the J call TRBJ1-2; 7 bases map to TRBD1. Germline CDR1 is MDHEN and CDR2 is SYDVKM. CDR3 length: 13 residues. V dropped 9 bases and J dropped 4; count of bases not matched to a gene: 8. The CDR3 bases are TGTGCCAGTTTTCCGGGACAGCCCTATGGCTACACCTTC. Its translation is CASFPGQPYGYTF.

The chain links TRBV6-1 to TRBJ1-5; the match to TRBD1 covers 7 bases. This CDR3 is built from 15 residues. V dropped 5 bases and J dropped 3; count of bases not matched to a gene: 7. Germline values: CDR1 MNHNS, CDR2 SASEGT. This chain's CDR3 is CASSSGTVSNQPQHF. The CDR3 DNA is TGTGCCAGCAGTTCTGGGACAGTCTCCAATCAGCCCCAGCATTTT.

The V gene is TRBV5-1, the J gene TRBJ2-2, with 8 bases lining up with TRBD1. Trimming removed 3 bases from V and 5 bases from J; junction bases left unmatched: 6. From germline, CDR1 is SGHRS and CDR2 YFSETQ. This CDR3 has 15 residues. The CDR3 DNA is TGCGCCAGCAGCTACACAGGGGGTTGGACCGGGGAGCTGTTTTTT. It is translated as CASSYTGGWTGELFF.

This sequence joins TRBV28 and TRBJ2-7; D is undetermined. V was cut by 4 bases and J by 4 bases, with 14 bases left in between. CDR1 is MDHEN and CDR2 is SYDVKM in the germline V gene. This CDR3 is built from 14 residues. The CDR3 is CASSSGTSPYEQYV. CDR3 in DNA: TGTGCCAGCAGTTCCGGTACTTCTCCTTACGAGCAGTACGTC.

The chain has TRBV15 and TRBJ2-3; 11 nucleotides line up with TRBD2. The germline CDR1 and CDR2 sequences are LNHNV and YYDKDF (reference sequence). V gave up 7 bases and J gave up 0 bases; unmatched junction bases: 0. The CDR3 loop spans 14 amino acids. CDR3 residues: CATIAGGSTDTQYF. In DNA form, the CDR3 reads TGTGCCACCATAGCGGGAGGGAGCACAGATACGCAGTATTTT.

V usage is TRBV5-4 and J usage is TRBJ2-5, with TRBD1 as a possible D gene (6 bases). V lost 2 bases, J lost 5 bases, and 10 bases lay in between. The CDR3 has 13 residues. Germline CDR1 and CDR2: SGHNT and YYREEE (reference sequence). DNA of the CDR3: TGTGCCAGCAGCTTACAGGGCTTTGAGACCCAGTACTTC. Translated: CASSLQGFETQYF. Variable domain in full (rest from reference TRBV5-4 and TRBJ2-5): ETGVTQSPTHLIKTRGQQVTLRCSSQSGHNTVSWYQQALGQGPQFIFQYYREEENGRGNFPPRFSGLQFPNYSSELNVNALELDDSALYLCASSLQGFETQYFGPGTRLLVL.

The chain employs TRBV25-1 and TRBJ2-5; 8 bases are a match to TRBD2. J was trimmed by 5 bases and V by 3 bases; bases with no gene match: 5. The V gene's germline CDR1 is MGHDK and CDR2 SYGVNS. The CDR3 is 14 residues long. CDR3 region: CASSDWTSRETQYF. In DNA form, the CDR3 reads TGTGCCAGCAGTGATTGGACTAGCAGGGAGACCCAGTACTTC.

V gene TRBV18 combines with J gene TRBJ2-7; no clear D. The germline V and J ends were trimmed by 1 base and 2 bases, with 6 bases remaining between them. This CDR3 region has 13 residues. The germline V gene encodes CDR1 KGHSH and CDR2 LQKENI. The chain's CDR3 is CASSPRGAYEQYF. The CDR3 bases are TGTGCCAGCTCACCACGCGGAGCCTACGAGCAGTACTTC.

As for this clone: The same CDR3 is also encoded by other DNA sequences in this sample. The V and J genes are TRBV5-6 and TRBJ1-5; possible D gene TRBD1, 5 bases. With 0 bases removed from V and 5 bases from J, the gap between germline ends came to 9 bases. The CDR3 is 14 residues long. CDR1 and CDR2 from the germline V gene are SGHDT and YYEEEE. CDR3 in amino acids: CASSLAGGDQPQHF. For the CDR3, the DNA is TGTGCCAGCAGCTTGGCGGGGGGAGATCAGCCCCAGCATTTT.

The chain carries TRBV28 and TRBJ2-3; 8 bases match TRBD1. CDR3 length equals 16 residues. Per the germline V gene, CDR1 is MDHEN and CDR2 is SYDVKM. Trimming at V came to 8 bases and at J to 0 bases, leaving 10 bases not matched to a gene. CDR3 in DNA: TGTGCCAGCGGTCAGGAGGGACAGGAGAGCACAGATACGCAGTATTTT. Translated: CASGQEGQESTDTQYF.

The chain employs TRBV10-3 and TRBJ1-2; no clear D. The CDR3 spans 13 residues. CDR1 and CDR2 (germline): ENHRY, SYGVKD. V shed 4 bases and J shed 4 bases, with 10 bases lying between them. The CDR3, as DNA: TGTGCCATCAGTGGGGGAGAAAGCTATGGCTACACCTTC. Translating gives CAISGGESYGYTF.

This chain connects TRBV7-9 to TRBJ1-4; 9 nucleotides match TRBD1. From germline, CDR1 is SEHNR and CDR2 FQNEAQ (reference sequence). The CDR3 sequence is 15 residues long. Trimming took 5 bases from V and 2 from J; bases not matched to a gene: 3. CDR3 nucleotide sequence: TGTGCCAGCAGCCCGGGGACAGGGACTAATGAAAAACTGTTTTTT. Translation: CASSPGTGTNEKLFF.

The CDR3 loop reads CASIWDRVSNQPQHF. The CDR3 DNA reads as TGTGCCAGCATATGGGACAGGGTCTCCAATCAGCCCCAGCATTTT. J is TRBJ1-5 and V is TRBV6-5, with 9 positions matching TRBD1. Germline loops: CDR1 MNHEY, CDR2 SVGAGI. Trimming removed 7 bases from V and 3 bases from J; junction bases left unmatched: 7. The CDR3 has 15 amino acids.

V is TRBV18 and J is TRBJ1-1; D unclear. V gave up 5 bases and J gave up 3 bases, with 13 bases separating them. CDR1 and CDR2 (germline): KGHSH, LQKENI. This CDR3 spans 14 amino acids. The chain's CDR3 is CASSTSNYYTEAFF. The CDR3 coding sequence is TGTGCCAGCTCAACGAGTAACTACTACACTGAAGCTTTCTTT.

This rearrangement joins TRBV27 to TRBJ1-1, with D unclear. Germline lookup yields CDR1 MNHEY and CDR2 SMNVEV (reference sequence). The V end lost 5 bases, the J end lost 1 base, and 14 bases lay between the germline ends. The CDR3 has 15 residues. The CDR3 DNA sequence: TGTGCCAGCAGTACCGCTAGGGAGGGGAACACTGAAGCTTTCTTT. This sequence encodes CASSTAREGNTEAFF.

V is TRBV7-2 and J is TRBJ2-7; possibly TRBD1 for D (6 bases). V was clipped by 4 bases and J by 6 bases, with 13 bases between them. Germline CDR1 SGHTA, CDR2 FQGNSA. The length of the CDR3 is 13 residues. CDR3 in amino acids: CASSSTGSTEQYF. Written as DNA, the CDR3 is TGTGCCAGCAGCTCAACAGGGAGTACCGAGCAGTACTTC.

This clone was found once. The chain recombines TRBV10-3 with TRBJ1-6; 7 positions match TRBD1. This CDR3 is built from 16 residues. CDR1 is ENHRY, CDR2 SYGVKD, per germline. V lost 3 bases to trimming and J lost 6 bases; unmatched junction nucleotides: 8. CDR3 region: CAISDARDSPNSPLHF. The CDR3 DNA sequence: TGTGCCATCAGTGACGCCCGGGACAGTCCTAATTCACCCCTCCACTTT.